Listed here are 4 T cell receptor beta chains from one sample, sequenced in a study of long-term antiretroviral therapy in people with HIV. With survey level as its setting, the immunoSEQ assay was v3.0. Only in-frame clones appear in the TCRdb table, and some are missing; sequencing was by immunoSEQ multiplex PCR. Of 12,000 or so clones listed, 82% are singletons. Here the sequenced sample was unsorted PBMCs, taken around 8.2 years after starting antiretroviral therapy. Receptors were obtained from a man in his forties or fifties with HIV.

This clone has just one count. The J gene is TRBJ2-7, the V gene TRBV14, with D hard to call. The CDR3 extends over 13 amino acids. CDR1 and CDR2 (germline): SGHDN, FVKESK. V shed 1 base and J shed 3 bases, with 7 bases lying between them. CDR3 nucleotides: TGTGCCAGCAGCCAAGGACTCGACTACGAGCAGTACTTC. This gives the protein CASSQGLDYEQYF.

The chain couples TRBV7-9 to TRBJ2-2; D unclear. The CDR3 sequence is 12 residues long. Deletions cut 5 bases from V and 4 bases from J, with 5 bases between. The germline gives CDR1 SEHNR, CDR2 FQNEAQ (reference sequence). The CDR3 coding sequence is TGTGCCAGCAGCCCAACCACCGGGGAGCTGTTTTTT. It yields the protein CASSPTTGELFF.

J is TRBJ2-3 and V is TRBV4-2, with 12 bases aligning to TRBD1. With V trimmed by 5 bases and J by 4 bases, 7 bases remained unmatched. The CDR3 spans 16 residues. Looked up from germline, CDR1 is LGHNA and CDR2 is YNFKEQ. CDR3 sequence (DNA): TGTGCCAGCAGCTGGGGACAGGGGGCGCTGGCAGATACGCAGTATTTT. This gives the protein CASSWGQGALADTQYF.

Here the CDR3 DNA reads TGTGCCAGCAGTTCCTTGGGACAGGGAACGAACACTGAAGCTTTCTTT. Encoded protein: CASSSLGQGTNTEAFF. The chain couples TRBV6-6 to TRBJ1-1, with 9 bases lining up with TRBD1. J was trimmed by 1 base and V by 4 bases; bases with no gene match: 7. Germline V CDR1 and CDR2: MNHNY, SVGAGI (reference sequence). CDR3 length: 16 amino acids.